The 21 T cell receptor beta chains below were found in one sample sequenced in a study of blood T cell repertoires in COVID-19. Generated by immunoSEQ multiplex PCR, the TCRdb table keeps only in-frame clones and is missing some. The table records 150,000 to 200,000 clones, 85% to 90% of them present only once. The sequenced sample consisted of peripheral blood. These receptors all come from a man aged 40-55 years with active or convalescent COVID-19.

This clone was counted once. The CDR3 loop is CAWSVLRGGLFF. Written as DNA, the CDR3 is TGTGCCTGGAGTGTACTAAGGGGCGGACTGTTTTTT. This chain uses TRBV30 with TRBJ1-4, with D possibly TRBD1 on 5 matching bases. The CDR3 totals 12 residues. With 0 bases removed from V and 13 bases from J, the gap between germline ends came to 12 bases. CDR1 is GTSNPN, CDR2 SVGIG, per germline (reference sequence).

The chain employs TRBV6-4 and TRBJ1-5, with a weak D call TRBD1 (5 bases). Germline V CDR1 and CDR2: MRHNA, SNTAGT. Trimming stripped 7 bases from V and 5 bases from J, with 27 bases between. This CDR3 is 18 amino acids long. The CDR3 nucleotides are TGTGCCAGCATCCGACCAATCTGGGGGAGGAGTCAGGATCAGCCCCAGCATTTT. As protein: CASIRPIWGRSQDQPQHF.

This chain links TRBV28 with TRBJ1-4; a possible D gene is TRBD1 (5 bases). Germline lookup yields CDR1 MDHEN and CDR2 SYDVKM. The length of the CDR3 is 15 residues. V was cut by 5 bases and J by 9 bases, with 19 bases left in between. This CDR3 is CASSTLPGLLKKLFF. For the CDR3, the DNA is TGTGCCAGCAGTACGCTACCGGGACTGTTAAAAAAACTGTTTTTT.

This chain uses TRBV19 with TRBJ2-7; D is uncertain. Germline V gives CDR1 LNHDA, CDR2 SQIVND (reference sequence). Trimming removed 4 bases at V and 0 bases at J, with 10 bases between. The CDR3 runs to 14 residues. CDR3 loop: CASSTTLSSYEQYF. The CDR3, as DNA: TGTGCCAGTAGTACCACCTTGAGCTCCTACGAGCAGTACTTC. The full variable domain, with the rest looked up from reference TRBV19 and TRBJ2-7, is DGGITQSPKYLFRKEGQNVTLSCEQNLNHDAMYWYRQDPGQGLRLIYYSQIVNDFQKGDIAEGYSVSREKKESFPLTVTSAQKNPTAFYLCASSTTLSSYEQYFGPGTRLTVT.

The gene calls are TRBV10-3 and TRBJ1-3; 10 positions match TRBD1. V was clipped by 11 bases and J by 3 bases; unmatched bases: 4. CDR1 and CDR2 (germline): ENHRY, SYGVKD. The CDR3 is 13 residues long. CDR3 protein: CAVGTGDGNTIYF. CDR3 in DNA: TGTGCCGTCGGGACAGGGGATGGAAACACCATATATTTT.

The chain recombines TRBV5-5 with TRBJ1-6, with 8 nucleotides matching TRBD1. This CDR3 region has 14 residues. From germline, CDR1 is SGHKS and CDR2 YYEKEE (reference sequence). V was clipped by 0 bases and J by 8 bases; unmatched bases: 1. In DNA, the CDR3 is TGTGCCAGCAGCTTGGTCAGGGGGCATTCACCCCTCCACTTT. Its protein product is CASSLVRGHSPLHF.

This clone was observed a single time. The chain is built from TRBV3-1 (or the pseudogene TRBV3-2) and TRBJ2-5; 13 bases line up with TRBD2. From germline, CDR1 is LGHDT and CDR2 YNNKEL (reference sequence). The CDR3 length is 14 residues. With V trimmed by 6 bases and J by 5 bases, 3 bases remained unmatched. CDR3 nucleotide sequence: TGTGCCAGCAGACTAGCGGGGGGGCAGGAGACCCAGTACTTC. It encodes CASRLAGGQETQYF.

The CDR3 protein is CASSLAPAGFSNQPQHF. The CDR3 DNA sequence: TGCGCCAGCAGCTTGGCCCCGGCGGGATTTAGCAATCAGCCCCAGCATTTT. The chain recombines TRBV5-1 with TRBJ1-5; unclear D gene. CDR1 and CDR2 from the germline V gene are SGHRS and YFSETQ. The CDR3 is made up of 17 amino acids. V lost 0 bases and J lost 0, with 13 bases in between.

The CDR3 protein is CASTRQGPTGELFF. For the CDR3, the DNA is TGTGCCAGCACACGACAGGGGCCCACCGGGGAGCTGTTTTTT. V usage is TRBV2 and J usage is TRBJ2-2; 8 nucleotides match TRBD1. The ends lost 7 bases at V and 4 bases at J; junction bases unmatched: 5. CDR3 size: 14 residues. Germline V lookup: CDR1 SNHLY, CDR2 FYNNEI.

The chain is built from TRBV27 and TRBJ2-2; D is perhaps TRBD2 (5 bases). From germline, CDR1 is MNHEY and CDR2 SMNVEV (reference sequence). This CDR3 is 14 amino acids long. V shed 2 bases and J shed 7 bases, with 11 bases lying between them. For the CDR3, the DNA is TGTGCCAGCAGTTTACGAGGGTCGGTCGGGGAGCTGTTTTTT. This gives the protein CASSLRGSVGELFF.

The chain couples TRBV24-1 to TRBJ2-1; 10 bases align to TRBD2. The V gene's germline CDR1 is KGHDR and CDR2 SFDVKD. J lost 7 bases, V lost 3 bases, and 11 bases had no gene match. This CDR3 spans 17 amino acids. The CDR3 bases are TGTGCCACCAGTGATGAAAGCGGGAGGGCCACTGTGAATGAGCAGTTCTTC. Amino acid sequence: CATSDESGRATVNEQFF.

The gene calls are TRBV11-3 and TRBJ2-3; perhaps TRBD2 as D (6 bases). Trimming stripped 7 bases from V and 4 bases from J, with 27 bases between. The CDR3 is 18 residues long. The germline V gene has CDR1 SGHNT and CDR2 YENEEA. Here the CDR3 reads CASTPGTRGGKVSDTQYF. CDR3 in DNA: TGTGCCAGCACACCCGGGACTCGCGGAGGGAAGGTCTCAGATACGCAGTATTTT.

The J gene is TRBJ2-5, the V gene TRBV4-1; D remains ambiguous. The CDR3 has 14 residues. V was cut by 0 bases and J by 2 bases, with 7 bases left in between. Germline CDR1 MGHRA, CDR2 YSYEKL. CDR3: CASSQDNRQETQYF. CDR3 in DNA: TGCGCCAGCAGCCAAGATAACAGACAAGAGACCCAGTACTTC.

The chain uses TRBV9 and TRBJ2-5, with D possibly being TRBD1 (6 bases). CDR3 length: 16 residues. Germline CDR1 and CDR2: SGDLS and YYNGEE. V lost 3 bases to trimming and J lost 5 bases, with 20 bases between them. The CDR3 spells CASSAGATERGETQYF. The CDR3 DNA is TGTGCCAGCAGCGCAGGGGCTACAGAGAGAGGGGAGACCCAGTACTTC.

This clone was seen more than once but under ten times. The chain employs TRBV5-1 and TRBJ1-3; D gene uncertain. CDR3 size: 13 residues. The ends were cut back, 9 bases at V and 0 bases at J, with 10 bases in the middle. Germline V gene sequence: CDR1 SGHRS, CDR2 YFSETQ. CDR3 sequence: CANVTGSGNTIYF. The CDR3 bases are TGCGCCAATGTTACGGGCTCTGGAAACACCATATATTTT.

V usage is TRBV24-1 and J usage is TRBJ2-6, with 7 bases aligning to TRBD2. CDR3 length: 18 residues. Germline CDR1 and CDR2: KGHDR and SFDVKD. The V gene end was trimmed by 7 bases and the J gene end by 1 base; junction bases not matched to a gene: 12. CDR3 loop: CATSHWMGEGSGANVLTF. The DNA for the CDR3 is TGTGCCACCAGCCACTGGATGGGGGAGGGATCTGGGGCCAACGTCCTGACTTTC.

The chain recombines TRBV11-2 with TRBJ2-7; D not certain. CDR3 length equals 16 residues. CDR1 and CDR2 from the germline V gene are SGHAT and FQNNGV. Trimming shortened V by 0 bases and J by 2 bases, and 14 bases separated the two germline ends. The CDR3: CASSLEGGLPPYEQYF. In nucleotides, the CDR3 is TGTGCCAGCAGCTTAGAAGGTGGGCTACCTCCCTACGAGCAGTACTTC.

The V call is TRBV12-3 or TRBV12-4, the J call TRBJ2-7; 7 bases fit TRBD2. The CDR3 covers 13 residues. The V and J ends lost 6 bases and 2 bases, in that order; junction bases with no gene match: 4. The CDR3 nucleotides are TGTGCCAGCAGGGCTAGCGGCACCTACGAGCAGTACTTC. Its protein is CASRASGTYEQYF.

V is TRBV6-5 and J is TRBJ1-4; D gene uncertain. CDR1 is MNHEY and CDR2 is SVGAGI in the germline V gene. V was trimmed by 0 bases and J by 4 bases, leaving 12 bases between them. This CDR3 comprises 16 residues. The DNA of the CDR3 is TGTGCCAGCAGTTACTCGGCGGGTGGGGATAATGAAAAACTGTTTTTT. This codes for CASSYSAGGDNEKLFF.

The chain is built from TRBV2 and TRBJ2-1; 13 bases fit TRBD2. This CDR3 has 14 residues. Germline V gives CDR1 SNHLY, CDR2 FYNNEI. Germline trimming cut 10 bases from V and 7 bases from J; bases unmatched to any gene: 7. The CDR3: CAKETSGRSNEQFF. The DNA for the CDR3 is TGTGCCAAAGAGACTAGCGGGAGGAGTAATGAGCAGTTCTTC.

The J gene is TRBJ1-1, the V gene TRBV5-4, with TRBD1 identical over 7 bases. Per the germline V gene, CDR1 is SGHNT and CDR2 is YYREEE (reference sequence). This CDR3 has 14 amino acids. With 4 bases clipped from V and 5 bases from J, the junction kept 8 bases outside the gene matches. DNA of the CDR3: TGTGCCAGCAGCACCAGACAGGGATGGACTGAAGCTTTCTTT. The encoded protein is CASSTRQGWTEAFF.